This entry lists 3 T cell receptor beta chains sequenced from one sample in a study of blood T cell repertoires in COVID-19. Sequenced by immunoSEQ multiplex PCR; TCRdb stores in-frame clones only, minus some. Of some 290,000 clones listed, about 86% are singletons. The sequenced material came from peripheral blood. These receptors originate from a woman aged 30 to 39 with COVID-19, enrolled during active disease.

This clone showed up just once. The chain joins TRBV6-1 to TRBJ2-7, with D possibly TRBD2 on 5 matching bases. The CDR3 runs 11 residues. V was cut by 3 bases and J by 9 bases, with 9 bases left in between. Germline CDR1 is MNHNS and CDR2 is SASEGT. CDR3: CASSEVAGQYF. For the CDR3, the DNA is TGTGCCAGCAGTGAGGTGGCGGGGCAGTACTTC.

The rearrangement links TRBV7-7 to TRBJ1-1; D gene unclear. Germline V gene lookup returns CDR1 SSHAT and CDR2 FNYEAQ (reference sequence). CDR3 length: 16 residues. V was clipped by 5 bases and J by 1 base, with 17 bases between them. The CDR3 spells CASSQTQQKKNTEAFF. The CDR3 nucleotides are TGTGCCAGCAGCCAGACGCAACAGAAAAAGAACACTGAAGCTTTCTTT. The full variable domain, its missing parts supplied by reference TRBV7-7 and TRBJ1-1, is GAGVSQSPRYKVTKRGQDVTLRCDPISSHATLYWYQQALGQGPEFLTYFNYEAQPDKSGLPSDRFSAERPEGSISTLTIQRTEQRDSAMYRCASSQTQQKKNTEAFFGQGTRLTVV.

Concerning this clone: The same CDR3 can be traced to other DNA sequences in this sample. The chain couples TRBV5-1 to TRBJ2-7, with a weak D call TRBD2 (5 bases). Germline CDR1 SGHRS, CDR2 YFSETQ. V was cut by 2 bases and J by 0 bases, with 6 bases left in between. The CDR3 runs 13 residues. In DNA, the CDR3 is TGCGCCAGCAGCTTAGGGAGCTCCTACGAGCAGTACTTC. Protein: CASSLGSSYEQYF.